This T cell receptor beta chain was captured by sequencing in a study of cytomegalovirus exposure and HLA in healthy donors. Broader study findings: Evidence from a later analysis indicated that most CMV-associated TCR beta chains looked HLA-restricted. The majority of TCR sequences were rare, yet some public TCRs appeared in many donors.

In the PCR, 60 Vbeta and 13 Jbeta primers were used. Repertoires were generated with immunoSEQ multiplex PCR, while TCRdb's copy carries only in-frame clones and drops some. The table lists around 150,000 clones, over 60% of them singletons. This clone came up once. The target antigen is unknown. Per the germline V gene, CDR1 is SGHRS and CDR2 is YFSETQ. The V end was cut by 0 bases, the J end by 5 bases, with 11 bases between. CDR3 length: 15 amino acids. The origin of this receptor is a woman in her 30s in good health and CMV-seronegative. Sequenced input: PBMCs. The chain has TRBV5-1 and TRBJ2-2; D possibly corresponds to TRBD2 (5 bases). As DNA, the CDR3 is TGCGCCAGCAGCTTGGTTCCCCCGGGGACCGGGGAGCTGTTTTTT. Translating gives CASSLVPPGTGELFF.